The 2 T cell receptor beta chains given below trace back to one sample, sequenced in a study of neurological immune-mediated disorders. Time point specified: longitudinal time-point 3. MiXCR, run by TCRdb on the 5' RACE reads, gives a single entry per CDR3 protein. The data contain tens of thousands of distinct CDR3 sequences, 4.3% of them seen just once; the ten biggest clones take up 5% to 6%. The sample comprised PBMCs. The receptors derive from a woman aged 60-75 years with multiple sclerosis.

This clonotype has ten or more counts. The gene calls are TRBV20-1 and TRBJ1-6; 11 bases fit TRBD1. V was clipped by 1 base and J by 9 bases; unmatched bases: 2. CDR1 is DFQATT and CDR2 is SNEGSKA in the germline V gene (reference sequence). The CDR3 runs to 14 residues. CDR3 nucleotides: TGCAGTGCTAGAGTCGGGACAGGGGGTTCACCCCTCCACTTT. This codes for CSARVGTGGSPLHF.

This clonotype was counted many times. The chain employs TRBV30 and TRBJ1-5; TRBD1 agrees at 7 bases. V shed 2 bases and J 4 bases; nucleotides not matched to a gene: 2. The CDR3 spans 13 residues. Germline assignment: CDR1 GTSNPN and CDR2 SVGIG (reference sequence). CDR3 nucleotide sequence: TGTGCCTGGAGTCCAGGGGGAAATCAGCCCCAGCATTTT. This gives the protein CAWSPGGNQPQHF.